The 14 T cell receptor beta chains below were found in one sample sequenced in a study of patients and donors after allogeneic stem cell transplantation. MiXCR was run by TCRdb on the RT-PCR reads, yielding one entry per CDR3 protein. The data contain about a million distinct CDR3 sequences, approximately 19% of them seen just once; the ten biggest clones take up roughly 6.4%. Sequencing was done on a sample of blood, either unsorted or a sorted T cell fraction (not recorded which). These TCRs come from a human donor who was either an allogeneic HSCT recipient or a stem cell or donor lymphocyte infusion donor (not recorded which). It is not recorded whose cells these are; they may come from a transplant donor.

The rearrangement uses TRBV20-1 and TRBJ2-7, with TRBD2 matching over 10 bases. Germline V lookup: CDR1 DFQATT, CDR2 SNEGSKA (reference sequence). Unmatched junction bases numbered 4, after V lost 0 bases and J lost 5 bases. CDR3 length: 14 residues. The CDR3 DNA reads as TGCAGTGCTAGAGATCTCAGCGGGAGGGACGAGCAGTACTTC. Its protein product is CSARDLSGRDEQYF.

This clonotype occurred a few times. This chain joins TRBV4-1 and TRBJ2-7; D is ambiguous. With 0 bases removed from V and 5 bases from J, the gap between germline ends came to 8 bases. This CDR3 spans 13 amino acids. CDR1 and CDR2 from the germline V gene are MGHRA and YSYEKL. The CDR3 bases are TGCGCCAGCAGCCAAGAGGGGTGGAACGAGCAGTACTTC. Its protein product is CASSQEGWNEQYF.

The genes are TRBV12-3 or TRBV12-4 and TRBJ1-5, with D possibly being TRBD1 (5 bases). The CDR3 sequence is 13 residues long. V was clipped by 3 bases and J by 8 bases, with 11 bases between them. The CDR3 here is CASSLGGVEPQHF. In DNA form, the CDR3 reads TGTGCCAGCAGTTTGGGGGGGGTGGAGCCCCAGCATTTT.

The chain links TRBV6-5 to TRBJ1-2, with D unresolved. The CDR3 is 15 amino acids. V dropped 2 bases and J dropped 1 base, with 11 bases sitting between them. The germline V gene has CDR1 MNHEY and CDR2 SVGAGI. CDR3 amino acids: CASSYRGYLNYGYTF. DNA for the CDR3: TGTGCCAGCAGTTACCGAGGGTATCTTAACTATGGCTACACCTTC.

This clonotype has a handful of counts. One end of the junction fails to match germline, which may point to a read error. The chain recombines TRBV15 with TRBJ2-4; D not resolved. Germline V gives CDR1 LNHNV, CDR2 YYDKDF (reference sequence). This CDR3 region has 11 residues. CDR3 loop: CATSRDPRSNF. DNA of the CDR3: TGTGCCACCAGCAGAGATCCCCGTTCGAACTTC.

V and J are TRBV3-1 and TRBJ1-1; D gene unclear. With 4 bases removed from V and 3 bases from J, the gap between germline ends came to 9 bases. CDR3 length: 13 amino acids. Germline V gives CDR1 LGHDT, CDR2 YNNKEL (reference sequence). As DNA, the CDR3 is TGTGCCAGCAGCCCGGCTGGGGACACTGAAGCTTTCTTT. Protein product: CASSPAGDTEAFF.

This CDR3 is CASSFAGTGGLSSYNEQFF. As DNA, the CDR3 is TGTGCCAGCAGCTTCGCCGGGACAGGGGGACTCAGCTCCTACAATGAGCAGTTCTTC. The chain carries TRBV11-1 and TRBJ2-1; 11 nucleotides align to TRBD1. V shed 3 bases, J shed 0 bases, and the junction held 10 bases outside the gene matches. The CDR3 is 19 residues long. The V gene's germline CDR1 is SGHAT and CDR2 FQDESV (reference sequence).

This clonotype was seen a few times. The chain links TRBV27 to TRBJ2-1; 8 positions match TRBD2. The V gene end was trimmed by 7 bases and the J gene end by 4 bases; junction bases not matched to a gene: 9. There are 15 residues in the CDR3. Germline V CDR1 and CDR2: MNHEY, SMNVEV (reference sequence). In DNA form, the CDR3 reads TGTGCCAGCAACCCCGGTAGCGGGAAATACAATGAGCAGTTCTTC. As protein: CASNPGSGKYNEQFF.

This chain joins TRBV30 and TRBJ1-4; D is unclear. CDR1 and CDR2 (germline): GTSNPN, SVGIG (reference sequence). This CDR3 has 12 residues. Trimming cost V 0 bases and J 8 bases, with 7 bases left between them. CDR3 sequence reads: CAWSVRVEKLFF. CDR3 in DNA: TGTGCCTGGAGTGTAAGGGTAGAAAAACTGTTTTTT. Full variable domain (outside the CDR3, taken from reference TRBV30 and TRBJ1-4): SQTIHQWPATLVQPVGSPLSLECTVEGTSNPNLYWYRQAAGRGLQLLFYSVGIGQISSEVPQNLSASRPQDRQFILSSKKLLLSDSGFYLCAWSVRVEKLFFGSGTQLSVL.

The chain links TRBV9 to TRBJ2-7, with D possibly being TRBD2 (5 bases). This CDR3 spans 15 amino acids. V was shortened by 2 bases and J by 0 bases, with 12 bases between the two germline ends. Germline CDR1 and CDR2: SGDLS and YYNGEE. CDR3 bases: TGTGCCAGCAGCGTGGCTTTCGGGGTCTCCTACGAGCAGTACTTC. Translated, it gives CASSVAFGVSYEQYF. Full variable domain (missing parts from reference TRBV9 and TRBJ2-7): DSGVTQTPKHLITATGQRVTLRCSPRSGDLSVYWYQQSLDQGLQFLIQYYNGEERAKGNILERFSAQQFPDLHSELNLSSLELGDSALYFCASSVAFGVSYEQYFGPGTRLTVT.

This clonotype was seen a single time. This chain joins TRBV11-1 and TRBJ2-5; 7 bases fit TRBD2. The length of the CDR3 is 17 residues. CDR1 is SGHAT and CDR2 is FQDESV in the germline V gene (reference sequence). With V trimmed by 2 bases and J by 3 bases, 12 bases remained unmatched. This chain's CDR3 is CASSLTRVASGKETQYF. CDR3 DNA: TGTGCCAGCAGCTTAACTCGGGTGGCTAGCGGAAAAGAGACCCAGTACTTC.

V is TRBV28 and J is TRBJ2-7; 8 nucleotides agree with TRBD1. Germline V gives CDR1 MDHEN, CDR2 SYDVKM. J lost 2 bases, V lost 5 bases, and 8 bases had no gene match. This CDR3 has 15 amino acids. In DNA form, the CDR3 reads TGTGCCAGCAGTCCCTGGACAGGGATCCCCTACGAGCAGTACTTC. Translating gives CASSPWTGIPYEQYF. The full variable domain, in which reference TRBV28 and TRBJ2-7 provide the parts outside the CDR3, is DVKVTQSSRYLVKRTGEKVFLECVQDMDHENMFWYRQDPGLGLRLIYFSYDVKMKEKGDIPEGYSVSREKKERFSLILESASTNQTSMYLCASSPWTGIPYEQYFGPGTRLTVT.

The J gene is TRBJ2-7, the V gene TRBV4-2, with TRBD1 matching 8 bases. This CDR3 is 15 amino acids long. V was clipped by 4 bases and J by 4 bases; unmatched bases: 9. CDR1 and CDR2 from the germline V gene are LGHNA and YNFKEQ. The CDR3 nucleotides are TGTGCCAGCAGCCTTGGGACAGGTAGTGGGTACGAGCAGTACTTC. Translation: CASSLGTGSGYEQYF.

The chain uses TRBV12-3 or TRBV12-4 and TRBJ2-2, with D possibly being TRBD1 (5 bases). The CDR3 contains 17 residues. The germline V and J ends were trimmed by 7 bases and 2 bases, with 20 bases remaining between them. DNA of the CDR3: TGTGCCAGCAACGGACACAACAGGCATATCAACACCGGGGAGCTGTTTTTT. It encodes CASNGHNRHINTGELFF.